This T cell receptor beta chain was found in a study of blood T cell repertoires in COVID-19. Profiling relied on immunoSEQ multiplex PCR, and the TCRdb table lists in-frame clones only, not all of them. The data show 50,000 to 80,000 clones, with 84% seen just once and 5.5% to 6% held by the top ten. CDR3 length: 12 residues. The germline CDR1 and CDR2 sequences are SGHVS and FNYEAQ. V shed 5 bases and J shed 7 bases, with 6 bases lying between them. The sequenced sample consisted of peripheral blood. This receptor was obtained from a woman aged 55-70 years with acute or convalescent COVID-19. V is TRBV7-6 and J is TRBJ1-6; D unclear. The CDR3 loop reads CASSRLNSPLHF. Here the CDR3 DNA reads TGTGCCAGCAGCCGACTAAATTCACCCCTCCACTTT. The entire variable domain, with the rest obtained from reference TRBV7-6 and TRBJ1-6, is as follows: GAGVSQSPRYKVTKRGQDVALRCDPISGHVSLYWYRQALGQGPEFLTYFNYEAQQDKSGLPNDRFSAERPEGSISTLTIQRTEQRDSAMYRCASSRLNSPLHFGNGTRLTVT.